This is a list of T cell receptor beta chains from one sample in a study of T cell responses to AZD1222 COVID-19 vaccine. Generated by immunoSEQ multiplex PCR, the TCRdb table keeps only in-frame clones and is missing some. This sample has some 150,000 clones, with under 95% found just once. Sequences were derived from peripheral blood, sampled on day 0 of AZD1222 vaccination. These receptors were collected from an adult in good health. Each CDR3 is given with its conserved first and last residue. A D gene is named only where the DNA matches it firmly. Not every row has a clone size; where given, it reads once, few, many or a size class.

d_gene	v_gene	j_gene	abundance	CDR3nt	CDR3aa
.	TRBV4-2	TRBJ1-1	.	TGTGCCAGCAGCCAAGAACATCACTGGCCGAACACTGAAGCTTTCTTT	CASSQEHHWPNTEAFF
TRBD2	TRBV4-2	TRBJ2-5	once	TGTGCCAGCAGCCAAGCGAGGCGGGAGGGGACCCAGTACTTC	CASSQARREGTQYF
.	TRBV10-3	TRBJ1-1	once	TGTGCCATCCGAGACCCGGGTAAGGGGGAGGAAGCTTTCTTT	CAIRDPGKGEEAFF
.	TRBV19	TRBJ1-1	.	TGTGCCAGTAGTATGAAGGGGGTAGCTGAAGCTTTCTTT	CASSMKGVAEAFF
.	TRBV2	TRBJ1-3	.	TGTGCCAGCAGTGCTCAACCCTCTGGAAACACCATATATTTT	CASSAQPSGNTIYF
.	TRBV7-9	TRBJ2-7	.	TGTGCCAGCAGCCTTATATTAGGCGCCGACACCTCCTACGAGCAGTACTTC	CASSLILGADTSYEQYF
.	TRBV5-4	TRBJ2-7	.	TGTGCCAGCAGCTCCGGCGGGACGCCATACGAGCAGTACTTC	CASSSGGTPYEQYF
TRBD1	TRBV30	TRBJ1-2	.	TGTGCCTGGGGACAGGGGGTTCACTATGGCTACACCTTC	CAWGQGVHYGYTF
TRBD1	TRBV27	TRBJ2-1	.	TGTGCCAGCAGTCCATCATGGGGTGACAGGGTAATATACAATGAGCAGTTCTTC	CASSPSWGDRVIYNEQFF
.	TRBV2	TRBJ2-3	.	TGTGCCAGCAGTGCCAGGTACTCTAGCACAGATACGCAGTATTTT	CASSARYSSTDTQYF
.	TRBV4-2	TRBJ1-3	.	TGTGCCAGCAGCCAAGCGTTGAGCTCTGGAAACACCATATATTTT	CASSQALSSGNTIYF
.	TRBV24-1	TRBJ2-5	.	TGTGCCACCAGTGATTGGGACGGCGTTCAAGAGACCCAGTACTTC	CATSDWDGVQETQYF
.	TRBV20-1	TRBJ2-5	.	TGCAGTGCTACCCTTAGGGAGACCCAGTACTTC	CSATLRETQYF
.	TRBV7-2	TRBJ1-2	.	TGTGCCAGCAGCTTGCAGCCCGAGGGAAGCGATGGCTACACCTTC	CASSLQPEGSDGYTF
TRBD2	TRBV3-1/TRBV3-2	TRBJ2-3	.	TGTGCCAGCAGCCATAGGGGACTAGAAACAGATACGCAGTATTTT	CASSHRGLETDTQYF
.	TRBV5-1	TRBJ2-2	.	TGCGCCAGCAGCTTCCCGGAGGTCACCGGGGAGCTGTTTTTT	CASSFPEVTGELFF
.	TRBV7-2	TRBJ1-2	.	TGTGCCAGCAGCTTAATGGTTGGCTACACCTTC	CASSLMVGYTF
.	TRBV9	TRBJ1-6	few	TGTGCCAGCAGCGTAGTAGGCCGTTCACCCCTCCACTTT	CASSVVGRSPLHF
.	TRBV7-9	TRBJ2-3	.	TGTGCCAGCAGCTTATTTCTACTACATACGCAGTATTTT	CASSLFLLHTQYF
.	TRBV5-1	TRBJ1-3	once	TGCGCCAGCAGCTTGGGGGGCTCTGGAAACACCATATATTTT	CASSLGGSGNTIYF
TRBD1	TRBV11-3	TRBJ2-3	.	TGTGCCAGCAGTCACAGGGGGCGGGGAGATACGCAGTATTTT	CASSHRGRGDTQYF
.	TRBV5-1	TRBJ2-3	.	TGCGCCAGCAGCTTGGGCCACGGAGATACGCAGTATTTT	CASSLGHGDTQYF
.	TRBV7-9	TRBJ2-5	.	TGTGCCAGCAGCTTAGGGGAGTACCAAGAGACCCAGTACTTC	CASSLGEYQETQYF
.	TRBV3-1/TRBV3-2	TRBJ2-1	.	TGTGCCAGTACCGGGGGATTTTCCTACAATGAGCAGTTCTTC	CASTGGFSYNEQFF
.	TRBV5-4	TRBJ2-5	.	TGTGCCAGCAGCTCGGCAAACCAAGAGACCCAGTACTTC	CASSSANQETQYF
.	TRBV11-2	TRBJ1-2	.	TGTGCCAGCAGTCCAATAAGGCAGGCGGATGGCTACACCTTC	CASSPIRQADGYTF
.	TRBV3-1/TRBV3-2	TRBJ1-1	.	TGTGCCAGCAGCGGGGGGTTAGGTACTGAAGCTTTCTTT	CASSGGLGTEAFF
TRBD1	TRBV5-4	TRBJ2-7	few	TGTGCCAGCAGCGCAGGACAGGGGGGATCCTACGAGCAGTACTTC	CASSAGQGGSYEQYF
TRBD1	TRBV19	TRBJ1-4	.	TGTGCCAGTAGTCCTACCGGGACAGCAGAAAAACTGTTTTTT	CASSPTGTAEKLFF
.	TRBV7-8	TRBJ1-6	.	TGTGCCAGCAGCTTAGGGTCCGGGGCCCGTAATTCACCCCTCCACTTT	CASSLGSGARNSPLHF
TRBD1	TRBV7-9	TRBJ1-6	once	TGTGCCAGCAGCCGGTACCGGGACAGATATAATTCACCCCTCCACTTT	CASSRYRDRYNSPLHF
TRBD1	TRBV7-8	TRBJ2-1	.	TGTGCCAGCAGCTCACAGGGGGCTAATGAGCAGTTCTTC	CASSSQGANEQFF
.	TRBV5-4	TRBJ2-2	.	TGTGCCACCACCGTCCAGGGGTTCACCGGGGAGCTGTTTTTT	CATTVQGFTGELFF
.	TRBV2	TRBJ1-2	.	TGTGCCAGCAGTGCGATCCCAGGGGCTGGCTACACCTTC	CASSAIPGAGYTF
.	TRBV23-1	TRBJ1-5	once	TGCGCCAGCCACGGGGGCGGACCGTATCAGCCCCAGCATTTT	CASHGGGPYQPQHF
TRBD1	TRBV9	TRBJ2-7	.	TGTGCCAGCAGCGTAGCGCAGGGGGCCAACGAGCAGTACTTC	CASSVAQGANEQYF
TRBD1	TRBV19	TRBJ2-7	once	TGTGCCAGTAGTAGAACCAGGACAGGTTCCTACGAGCAGTACTTC	CASSRTRTGSYEQYF
.	TRBV9	TRBJ1-1	.	TGTGCCAGCAGCCCCCTGGAGGTCAGGGGAAGGGAAGCTTTCTTT	CASSPLEVRGREAFF
.	TRBV5-1	TRBJ2-2	once	TGCGCCAGCAGCTTGGATTCATCAGTCGGGGAGCTGTTTTTT	CASSLDSSVGELFF
.	TRBV5-1	TRBJ2-7	.	TGCGCCAGCAGCAAGGACGAGAGCTCCTACGAGCAGTACTTC	CASSKDESSYEQYF
.	TRBV30	TRBJ1-5	.	TGTGCCTGGAGTGTACGCGGAAATAATCAGCCCCAGCATTTT	CAWSVRGNNQPQHF
TRBD1	TRBV3-1/TRBV3-2	TRBJ2-1	.	TGTGCCAGCAGCCAAACAGGGGCGAATGAGCAGTTCTTC	CASSQTGANEQFF
.	TRBV5-1	TRBJ2-1	.	TGTGCCAGCAGCTTGACACAGGGAAGCTACAATGAGCAGTTCTTC	CASSLTQGSYNEQFF
TRBD1	TRBV14	TRBJ2-7	.	TGTGCCAGCAGCCCAGGGGGCGAGCAGTACTTC	CASSPGGEQYF
TRBD1	TRBV12-3/TRBV12-4	TRBJ1-2	.	TGTGCCAGCAGTGACAGGGGCGGCTATGGCTACACCTTC	CASSDRGGYGYTF
.	TRBV19	TRBJ2-3	.	TGTGCCAGTAGTAAGACAGGTGTGAGCACAGATACGCAGTATTTT	CASSKTGVSTDTQYF
.	TRBV28	TRBJ1-2	.	TGTGCCAGCAGTCTCTCTATGGGGTCGAGGGGGGGTGGCTACACCTTC	CASSLSMGSRGGGYTF
.	TRBV4-3	TRBJ1-4	.	TGCGCCAGCAGCCAACTTACAGGGTGGGCTAATGAAAAACTGTTTTTT	CASSQLTGWANEKLFF
TRBD2	TRBV4-2	TRBJ2-7	.	TGTGCCAGCAGTCCCCTATTCGCGGGGGGCGAGCAGTACTTC	CASSPLFAGGEQYF
.	TRBV5-1	TRBJ1-4	.	TGCGCCAGCAGCTTGGAGGGGTTTCGTGAAAAACTGTTTTTT	CASSLEGFREKLFF